These 8 T cell receptor beta chains originate from one sample sequenced in a study of lymphopenia after photon versus proton radiotherapy. The method was immunoSEQ multiplex PCR; TCRdb's version includes in-frame clones alone and lacks a portion of them. Of 50,000 to 70,000 clones listed, roughly 87% were seen once; the top ten hold around 13%. Sequencing was performed on peripheral blood, taken from a patient treated with proton-based radiotherapy. The receptors stem from an elderly man with esophageal cancer.

The chain recombines TRBV2 with TRBJ2-3; maybe TRBD2 (6 bases). CDR1 and CDR2 (germline): SNHLY, FYNNEI. This CDR3 has 16 residues. V shed 6 bases and J shed 3 bases, with 19 bases lying between them. In DNA form, the CDR3 reads TGTGCCAGCAGGGAGGGAGCGGAGGAGGTGACAGATACGCAGTATTTT. Its translation: CASREGAEEVTDTQYF.

The chain has TRBV5-4 and TRBJ2-1; no firm D call. The CDR3 runs to 15 residues. Germline V gene data show CDR1 as SGHNT and CDR2 as YYREEE (reference sequence). Trimming cost V 3 bases and J 0 bases, with 10 bases left between them. The CDR3, as DNA: TGTGCCAGCAGCTCAGGCGCAGGCTCCTACAATGAGCAGTTCTTC. Protein sequence: CASSSGAGSYNEQFF.

This chain joins TRBV7-2 and TRBJ2-1; D unresolved. The CDR3 runs to 12 residues. Trimming shortened V by 3 bases and J by 9 bases, and 9 bases separated the two germline ends. Germline assignment: CDR1 SGHTA and CDR2 FQGNSA. The CDR3 bases are TGTGCCAGCAGCTTTCAAAGCTTTGAGCAGTTCTTC. It translates to CASSFQSFEQFF. Variable domain in full (rest from reference TRBV7-2 and TRBJ2-1): GAGVSQSPSNKVTEKGKDVELRCDPISGHTALYWYRQSLGQGLEFLIYFQGNSAPDKSGLPSDRFSAERTGGSVSTLTIQRTQQEDSAVYLCASSFQSFEQFFGPGTRLTVL.

This chain connects TRBV9 to TRBJ1-2; 7 nucleotides agree with TRBD1. V was pared by 4 bases and J by 0 bases, with 9 bases of the junction left unmatched. The CDR3 extends over 16 amino acids. CDR1 and CDR2 (germline): SGDLS, YYNGEE. The CDR3: CASSPRGQPANYGYTF. The DNA of the CDR3 is TGTGCCAGCAGCCCCCGGGGACAGCCAGCTAACTATGGCTACACCTTC.

This chain joins TRBV5-8 and TRBJ2-1, with D perhaps TRBD2 (5 bases). V lost 1 base to trimming and J lost 6 bases, with 14 bases between them. Germline CDR1 reads SGHTS; CDR2 reads YDEGEE. This CDR3 has 15 residues. CDR3 in DNA: TGTGCCAGCAGCTTGTTTGTGGGCCGGGGCAATGAGCAGTTCTTC. Translation gives CASSLFVGRGNEQFF.

The CDR3 DNA is TGTGCCAGTAGGGGTCCCGGGACAGGGAGCTATGGCTACACCTTC. It translates to CASRGPGTGSYGYTF. The V gene is TRBV19, the J gene TRBJ1-2, with 9 bases identical to TRBD1. Trimming cost V 6 bases and J 4 bases; bases outside gene matches: 9. CDR1 is LNHDA, CDR2 SQIVND, per germline (reference sequence). This CDR3 region has 15 residues.

CDR3 sequence reads: CASSLGAGWAGDTIYF. The DNA for the CDR3 is TGTGCCAGCAGCTTGGGGGCAGGATGGGCCGGGGACACCATATATTTT. The chain links TRBV7-6 to TRBJ1-3, with D perhaps matching TRBD1 (6 bases). V was clipped by 3 bases and J by 8 bases, with 20 bases between them. The CDR3 is made up of 16 amino acids. Per germline, CDR1 SGHVS and CDR2 FNYEAQ. The variable domain in full, completed from reference TRBV7-6 and TRBJ1-3, reads GAGVSQSPRYKVTKRGQDVALRCDPISGHVSLYWYRQALGQGPEFLTYFNYEAQQDKSGLPNDRFSAERPEGSISTLTIQRTEQRDSAMYRCASSLGAGWAGDTIYFGEGSWLTVV.

J is TRBJ2-7 and V is TRBV6-5; D unresolved. Trimming took off 4 bases at V and 2 bases at J, with 12 bases between the two ends. Germline V gene data show CDR1 as MNHEY and CDR2 as SVGAGI. This CDR3 has 14 residues. This chain's CDR3 is CASSSDGPTYEQYF. The CDR3 DNA reads TGTGCCAGCAGTTCAGACGGCCCTACCTACGAGCAGTACTTC.